A single sample gave rise to the 5 T cell receptor beta chains below, sequenced in a study of OX40 agonist ivuxolimab in advanced cancers. Assay used: immunoSEQ multiplex PCR; TCRdb lists only in-frame clones, some missing. The sample holds over 50,000 clones, 70% to 90% seen once. The input for sequencing was CD4+ or CD8+ T cells sorted from blood, taken in a trial of the OX40 agonist ivuxolimab. The receptors here all came from an adult with an advanced solid tumor such as melanoma, head and neck, liver or kidney cancer.

The rearrangement joins TRBV10-3 to TRBJ2-7; TRBD1 agrees at 8 bases. The length of the CDR3 is 14 residues. Germline lookup yields CDR1 ENHRY and CDR2 SYGVKD. J was trimmed by 2 bases and V by 3 bases; bases with no gene match: 3. The CDR3 nucleotides read TGTGCCATCAGTGACACGACAGGGGCCTACGAGCAGTACTTC. This codes for CAISDTTGAYEQYF.

This clone showed up just once. The chain joins TRBV29-1 to TRBJ2-7; 11 bases fit TRBD1. V lost 7 bases to trimming and J lost 1 base; unmatched junction nucleotides: 6. Looked up from germline, CDR1 is SQVTM and CDR2 is ANQGSEA. The CDR3 is 14 residues long. As DNA, the CDR3 is TGCAGCGCCCGAGGACAGGGGGCATCCTACGAGCAGTACTTC. Translated, it gives CSARGQGASYEQYF.

As regards this clone: An end of the junction does not agree with germline; a read error may underlie this. This chain's CDR3 is CASSYRDHTYF. Here the CDR3 DNA reads TGTGCCAGCAGTTACCGTGACCACACGTATTTT. The rearrangement uses TRBV6-5 and TRBJ1-5; D is unclear. The CDR3 has 11 residues. From germline, CDR1 is MNHEY and CDR2 SVGAGI.

The chain couples TRBV19 to TRBJ1-2; the match to TRBD1 covers 8 bases. Germline loops: CDR1 LNHDA, CDR2 SQIVND (reference sequence). The V and J ends lost 7 bases and 7 bases, in that order; junction bases with no gene match: 8. The CDR3 contains 13 residues. The CDR3 DNA sequence: TGTGCCAGTAATACCAGGGGGCCGAGTGGCTACACCTTC. The encoded protein is CASNTRGPSGYTF.

The gene calls are TRBV4-1 and TRBJ1-5; 7 bases fit TRBD1. V dropped 0 bases and J dropped 0; count of bases not matched to a gene: 8. Germline CDR1 and CDR2: MGHRA and YSYEKL. The CDR3 loop spans 18 amino acids. CDR3 DNA: TGCGCCAGCAGCCAAGACAGACGGGGACAGCATAGCAATCAGCCCCAGCATTTT. Protein: CASSQDRRGQHSNQPQHF.